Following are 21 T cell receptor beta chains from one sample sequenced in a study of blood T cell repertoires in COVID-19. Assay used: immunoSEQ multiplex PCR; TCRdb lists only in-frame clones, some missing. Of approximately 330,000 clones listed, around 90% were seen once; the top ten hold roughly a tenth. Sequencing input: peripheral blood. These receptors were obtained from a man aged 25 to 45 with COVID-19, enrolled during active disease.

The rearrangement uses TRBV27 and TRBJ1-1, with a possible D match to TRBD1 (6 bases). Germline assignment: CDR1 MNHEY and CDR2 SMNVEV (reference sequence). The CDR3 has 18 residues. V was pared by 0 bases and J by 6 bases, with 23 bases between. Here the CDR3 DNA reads TGTGCCAGCAGTTTATCAGGTGATTTCGTTTTGGGGGCCGCTGAAGCTTTCTTT. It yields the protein CASSLSGDFVLGAAEAFF.

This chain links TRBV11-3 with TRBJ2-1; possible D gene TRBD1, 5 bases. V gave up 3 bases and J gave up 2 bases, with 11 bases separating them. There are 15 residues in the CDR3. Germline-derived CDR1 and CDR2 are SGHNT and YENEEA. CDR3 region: CASSFRQGAYNEQFF. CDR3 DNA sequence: TGTGCCAGCAGCTTTAGGCAGGGCGCCTACAATGAGCAGTTCTTC.

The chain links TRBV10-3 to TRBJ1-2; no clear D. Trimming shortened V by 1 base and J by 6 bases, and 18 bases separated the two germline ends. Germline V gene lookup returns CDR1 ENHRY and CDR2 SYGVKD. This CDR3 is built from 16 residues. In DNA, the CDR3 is TGTGCCATCAGTGAGTGGAGGGATATAGCGGTAAATGGCTACACCTTC. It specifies CAISEWRDIAVNGYTF.

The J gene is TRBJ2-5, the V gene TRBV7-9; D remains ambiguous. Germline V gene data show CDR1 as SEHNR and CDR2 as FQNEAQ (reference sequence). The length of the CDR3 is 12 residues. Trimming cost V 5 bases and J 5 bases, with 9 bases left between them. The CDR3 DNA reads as TGTGCCAGCAGCCTACTTGATGAGACCCAGTACTTC. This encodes CASSLLDETQYF.

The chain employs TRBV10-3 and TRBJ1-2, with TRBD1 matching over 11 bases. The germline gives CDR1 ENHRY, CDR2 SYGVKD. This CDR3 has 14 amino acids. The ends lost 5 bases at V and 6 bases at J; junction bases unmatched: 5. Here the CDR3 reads CAISPGQGVNGYTF. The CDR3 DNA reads TGTGCCATCAGTCCGGGACAGGGGGTAAATGGCTACACCTTC.

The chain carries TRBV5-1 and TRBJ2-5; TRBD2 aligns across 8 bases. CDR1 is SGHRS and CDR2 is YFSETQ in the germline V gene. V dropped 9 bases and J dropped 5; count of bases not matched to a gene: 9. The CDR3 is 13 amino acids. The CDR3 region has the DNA TGCGCCACCCGGGGGGGAGAAGGGGAGACCCAGTACTTC. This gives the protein CATRGGEGETQYF.

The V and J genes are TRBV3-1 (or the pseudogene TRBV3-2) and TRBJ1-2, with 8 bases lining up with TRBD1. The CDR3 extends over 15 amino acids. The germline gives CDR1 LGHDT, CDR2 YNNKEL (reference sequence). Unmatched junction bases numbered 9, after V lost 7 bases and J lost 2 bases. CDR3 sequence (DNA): TGTGCCAGCACCAAACGACAGGGGCCAAACTATGGCTACACCTTC. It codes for CASTKRQGPNYGYTF.

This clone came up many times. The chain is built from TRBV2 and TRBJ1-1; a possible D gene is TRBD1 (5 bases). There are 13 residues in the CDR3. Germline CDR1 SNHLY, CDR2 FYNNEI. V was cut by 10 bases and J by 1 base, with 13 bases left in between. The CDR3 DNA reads TGTGCCAAATCGACAGATACGAACACTGAAGCTTTCTTT. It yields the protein CAKSTDTNTEAFF.

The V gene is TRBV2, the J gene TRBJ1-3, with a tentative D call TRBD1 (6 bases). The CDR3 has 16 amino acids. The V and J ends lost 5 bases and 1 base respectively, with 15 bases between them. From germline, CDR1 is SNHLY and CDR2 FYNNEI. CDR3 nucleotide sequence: TGTGCCAGCAGTCCACAGGGTTCCCTTTCTGGAAACACCATATATTTT. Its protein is CASSPQGSLSGNTIYF.

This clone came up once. DNA for the CDR3: TGTGCCAGCAGCTTATTAGACGGAGCGAAATCTGAAGCTTTCTTT. This codes for CASSLLDGAKSEAFF. The V gene is TRBV7-2, the J gene TRBJ1-1, with D hard to call. This CDR3 region has 15 residues. Trimming took off 2 bases at V and 6 bases at J, with 16 bases between the two ends. The germline CDR1 and CDR2 sequences are SGHTA and FQGNSA.

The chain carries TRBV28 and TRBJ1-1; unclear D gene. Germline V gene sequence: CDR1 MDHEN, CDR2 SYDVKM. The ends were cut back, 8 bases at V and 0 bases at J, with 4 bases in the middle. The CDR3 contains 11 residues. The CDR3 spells CASALNTEAFF. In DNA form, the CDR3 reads TGTGCCAGCGCGTTGAACACTGAAGCTTTCTTT. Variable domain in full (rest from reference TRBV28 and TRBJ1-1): DVKVTQSSRYLVKRTGEKVFLECVQDMDHENMFWYRQDPGLGLRLIYFSYDVKMKEKGDIPEGYSVSREKKERFSLILESASTNQTSMYLCASALNTEAFFGQGTRLTVV.

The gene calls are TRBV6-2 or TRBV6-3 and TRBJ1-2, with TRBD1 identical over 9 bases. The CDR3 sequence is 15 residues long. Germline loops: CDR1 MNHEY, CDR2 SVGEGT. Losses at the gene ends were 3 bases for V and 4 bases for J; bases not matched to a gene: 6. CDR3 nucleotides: TGTGCCAGCAGTTATTCCGGGACAGGGACCTATGGCTACACCTTC. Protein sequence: CASSYSGTGTYGYTF.

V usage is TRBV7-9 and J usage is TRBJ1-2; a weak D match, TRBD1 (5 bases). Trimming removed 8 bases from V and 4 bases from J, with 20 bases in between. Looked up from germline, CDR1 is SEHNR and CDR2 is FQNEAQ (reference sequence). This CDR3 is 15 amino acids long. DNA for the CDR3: TGTGCCAGCCGGATGGTAGGGGCCCTCTCCTATGGCTACACCTTC. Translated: CASRMVGALSYGYTF.

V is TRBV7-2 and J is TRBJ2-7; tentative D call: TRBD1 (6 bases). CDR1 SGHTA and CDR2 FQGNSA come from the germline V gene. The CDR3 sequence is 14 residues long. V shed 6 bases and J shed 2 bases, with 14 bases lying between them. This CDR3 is CASSYAGTTYEQYF. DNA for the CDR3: TGTGCCAGCAGTTATGCCGGGACAACCTACGAGCAGTACTTC.

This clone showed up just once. CDR3 region: CASSHKRGADTQYF. CDR3 DNA: TGTGCCAGCAGCCATAAAAGGGGCGCAGATACGCAGTATTTT. This chain links TRBV3-1 (or the pseudogene TRBV3-2) with TRBJ2-3; TRBD1 might be the D (5 bases). The CDR3 contains 14 residues. V gave up 3 bases and J gave up 4 bases, with 11 bases separating them. Germline V gives CDR1 LGHDT, CDR2 YNNKEL (reference sequence).

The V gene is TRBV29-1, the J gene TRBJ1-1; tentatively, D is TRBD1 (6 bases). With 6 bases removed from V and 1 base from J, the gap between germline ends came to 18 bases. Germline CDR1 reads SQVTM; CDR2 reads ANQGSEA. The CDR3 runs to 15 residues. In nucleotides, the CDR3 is TGCAGCGTCTACAGGGAACCCCATACGAACACTGAAGCTTTCTTT. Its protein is CSVYREPHTNTEAFF.

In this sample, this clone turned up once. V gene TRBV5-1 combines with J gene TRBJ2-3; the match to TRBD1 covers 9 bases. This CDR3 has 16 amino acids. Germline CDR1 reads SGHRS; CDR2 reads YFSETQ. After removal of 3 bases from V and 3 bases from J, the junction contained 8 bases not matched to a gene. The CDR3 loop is CASSSKSTGGTDTQYF. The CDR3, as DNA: TGCGCCAGCAGCTCAAAATCGACAGGGGGGACAGATACGCAGTATTTT. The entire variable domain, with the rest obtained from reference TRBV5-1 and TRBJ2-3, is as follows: KAGVTQTPRYLIKTRGQQVTLSCSPISGHRSVSWYQQTPGQGLQFLFEYFSETQRNKGNFPGRFSGRQFSNSRSEMNVSTLELGDSALYLCASSSKSTGGTDTQYFGPGTRLTVL.

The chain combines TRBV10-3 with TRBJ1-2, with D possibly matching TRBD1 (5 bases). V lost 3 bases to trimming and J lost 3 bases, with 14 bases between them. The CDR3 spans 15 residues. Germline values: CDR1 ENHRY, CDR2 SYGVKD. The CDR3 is CAISDGGTGDYGYTF. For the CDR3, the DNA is TGTGCCATCAGTGACGGGGGGACGGGGGACTATGGCTACACCTTC.

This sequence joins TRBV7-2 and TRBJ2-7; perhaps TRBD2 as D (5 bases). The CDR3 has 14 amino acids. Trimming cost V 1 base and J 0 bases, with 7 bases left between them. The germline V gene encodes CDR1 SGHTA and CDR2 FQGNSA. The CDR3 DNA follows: TGTGCCAGCAGCTTAGGGAGGAGCTCCTACGAGCAGTACTTC. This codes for CASSLGRSSYEQYF.

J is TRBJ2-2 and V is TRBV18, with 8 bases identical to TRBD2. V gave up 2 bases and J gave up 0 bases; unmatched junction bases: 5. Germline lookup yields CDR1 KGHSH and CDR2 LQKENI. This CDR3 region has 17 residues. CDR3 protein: CASSPYGGASNTGELFF. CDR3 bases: TGTGCCAGCTCACCATACGGGGGGGCCTCGAACACCGGGGAGCTGTTTTTT.

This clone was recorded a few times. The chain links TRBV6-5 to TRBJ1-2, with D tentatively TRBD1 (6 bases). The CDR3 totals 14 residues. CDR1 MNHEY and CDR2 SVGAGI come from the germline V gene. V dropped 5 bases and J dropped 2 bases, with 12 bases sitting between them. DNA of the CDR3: TGTGCCAGCAGTACGGACAGCTTAAACTATGGCTACACCTTC. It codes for CASSTDSLNYGYTF.